Below, 30 T cell receptor beta chains from the same sample are listed, as sequenced in a study of blood T cell repertoires in COVID-19. Assay used: immunoSEQ multiplex PCR; TCRdb lists only in-frame clones, some missing. The data hold about 60,000 clones, with 70% to 90% observed a single time. The sample taken for sequencing was peripheral blood. Receptors were obtained from a man in his sixties with acute or convalescent COVID-19.

V is TRBV19 and J is TRBJ2-3, with D tentatively TRBD2 (6 bases). V was pared by 0 bases and J by 2 bases, with 9 bases between. The CDR3 has 15 residues. CDR1 is LNHDA, CDR2 SQIVND, per germline (reference sequence). CDR3 loop: CASSIDGGDTDTQYF. In DNA form, the CDR3 reads TGTGCCAGTAGTATAGATGGCGGGGACACAGATACGCAGTATTTT. Full variable domain (remainder filled in from reference TRBV19 and TRBJ2-3): DGGITQSPKYLFRKEGQNVTLSCEQNLNHDAMYWYRQDPGQGLRLIYYSQIVNDFQKGDIAEGYSVSREKKESFPLTVTSAQKNPTAFYLCASSIDGGDTDTQYFGPGTRLTVL.

This chain uses TRBV3-1 (or the pseudogene TRBV3-2) with TRBJ1-5; a possible D gene is TRBD1 (5 bases). Germline CDR1 and CDR2: LGHDT and YNNKEL (reference sequence). Trimming removed 3 bases at V and 7 bases at J, with 13 bases between. The CDR3 extends over 14 amino acids. The CDR3 protein is CASSHLGQGQPQHF. In nucleotides, the CDR3 is TGTGCCAGCAGCCACCTCGGACAAGGCCAGCCCCAGCATTTT.

The CDR3 is CATTGTGEKLFF. Here the CDR3 DNA reads TGTGCGACCACCGGGACAGGAGAAAAACTGTTTTTT. The chain recombines TRBV30 with TRBJ1-4, with 8 bases lining up with TRBD1. This CDR3 contains 12 residues. Per the germline V gene, CDR1 is GTSNPN and CDR2 is SVGIG (reference sequence).

A single count supports this clone. The rearrangement links TRBV30 to TRBJ1-5, with 9 bases that match TRBD1. Per germline, CDR1 GTSNPN and CDR2 SVGIG (reference sequence). With 1 base clipped from V and 5 bases from J, the junction kept 12 bases outside the gene matches. CDR3 length: 17 amino acids. CDR3 in amino acids: CAWSGVAGTGMHQPQHF. The CDR3 DNA follows: TGTGCCTGGAGTGGAGTAGCCGGGACAGGGATGCATCAGCCCCAGCATTTT.

V usage is TRBV19 and J usage is TRBJ1-2; D is possibly TRBD1 (6 bases). V lost 5 bases and J lost 3, with 19 bases in between. The CDR3 covers 16 residues. Germline V CDR1 and CDR2: LNHDA, SQIVND (reference sequence). DNA for the CDR3: TGTGCCAGTAGTCCCCGGAAACAGGGCTTTTACTATGGCTACACCTTC. The encoded protein is CASSPRKQGFYYGYTF.

The chain carries TRBV5-4 and TRBJ2-6; 9 nucleotides match TRBD1. The CDR3 is 19 residues long. Germline V gene sequence: CDR1 SGHNT, CDR2 YYREEE (reference sequence). The V gene end was trimmed by 2 bases and the J gene end by 1 base; junction bases not matched to a gene: 10. CDR3 DNA: TGTGCCAGCAGCTTAGTATCCGGGACAGGGCTTTCTGGGGCCAACGTCCTGACTTTC. Translation gives CASSLVSGTGLSGANVLTF.

The chain combines TRBV6-1 with TRBJ2-3; 8 nucleotides align to TRBD1. V lost 3 bases and J lost 3; bases outside the gene matches: 5. The germline CDR1 and CDR2 sequences are MNHNS and SASEGT. CDR3 length: 15 amino acids. The CDR3 DNA sequence: TGTGCCAGCAGTGATAGGGACAGGCGAACAGATACGCAGTATTTT. Protein product: CASSDRDRRTDTQYF.

The chain employs TRBV2 and TRBJ2-1; a possible D gene is TRBD2 (5 bases). Per the germline V gene, CDR1 is SNHLY and CDR2 is FYNNEI. Trimming stripped 6 bases from V and 8 bases from J, with 11 bases between. This CDR3 is built from 12 residues. Written as DNA, the CDR3 is TGTGCCAGCAGATCGAACGGGGATGAGCAGTTCTTC. This codes for CASRSNGDEQFF.

This chain connects TRBV18 to TRBJ1-2; 8 bases agree with TRBD1. Losses at the gene ends were 4 bases for V and 1 base for J; bases not matched to a gene: 8. The CDR3 is 16 residues long. Germline assignment: CDR1 KGHSH and CDR2 LQKENI. The CDR3 coding sequence is TGTGCCAGCTCACGAATGGACAGGGCCCTTAACTATGGCTACACCTTC. Protein: CASSRMDRALNYGYTF.

This chain joins TRBV10-3 and TRBJ2-1; the match to TRBD1 covers 8 bases. Germline V gene sequence: CDR1 ENHRY, CDR2 SYGVKD. The CDR3 covers 14 residues. Trimming took 5 bases from V and 2 from J; bases not matched to a gene: 2. The CDR3, as DNA: TGTGCCATCAGTACGGGACAGGCCTACAATGAGCAGTTCTTC. Encoded protein: CAISTGQAYNEQFF.

The V call is TRBV5-1, the J call TRBJ2-7, with 8 bases lining up with TRBD1. This CDR3 contains 15 residues. The V and J ends lost 5 bases and 0 bases, in that order; junction bases with no gene match: 7. Germline CDR1 SGHRS, CDR2 YFSETQ. CDR3 DNA sequence: TGCGCCAGCAGTCCCACAGGGGGACGCTCCTACGAGCAGTACTTC. It encodes CASSPTGGRSYEQYF.

This chain links TRBV7-6 with TRBJ2-1; tentatively, D is TRBD1 (5 bases). From germline, CDR1 is SGHVS and CDR2 FNYEAQ. The V and J ends lost 0 bases and 7 bases respectively, with 13 bases between them. This CDR3 is built from 15 residues. CDR3 loop: CASSLAWGNGNEQFF. The CDR3 coding sequence is TGTGCCAGCAGCTTAGCTTGGGGCAACGGGAATGAGCAGTTCTTC.

In this sample, this clone turned up a few times. The chain uses TRBV4-2 and TRBJ2-5, with TRBD2 matching 7 bases. Germline CDR1 is LGHNA and CDR2 is YNFKEQ. The V gene end was trimmed by 0 bases and the J gene end by 5 bases; junction bases not matched to a gene: 0. The CDR3 contains 13 residues. This CDR3 is CASSQDGGETQYF. The CDR3 bases are TGTGCCAGCAGCCAAGACGGGGGGGAGACCCAGTACTTC.

The genes are TRBV27 and TRBJ1-5; 10 nucleotides match TRBD1. CDR1 and CDR2 (germline): MNHEY, SMNVEV (reference sequence). The CDR3 covers 14 residues. V shed 5 bases and J 6 bases; nucleotides not matched to a gene: 4. The CDR3 sequence is CASSNRQGAQPQHF. The CDR3, as DNA: TGTGCCAGCAGTAACCGACAGGGGGCTCAGCCCCAGCATTTT.

V gene TRBV5-1 combines with J gene TRBJ1-2; no clear D. CDR1 and CDR2 (germline): SGHRS, YFSETQ. Trimming took off 4 bases at V and 8 bases at J, with 18 bases between the two ends. The CDR3 has 14 amino acids. The DNA for the CDR3 is TGCGCCAGCAGCATGGGAGAGGCCGCCCTGGGCTACACCTTC. Protein product: CASSMGEAALGYTF.

This rearrangement joins TRBV23-1 to TRBJ2-6; D is ambiguous. TRBV23-1 is given ORF status, its function remaining uncertain. The CDR3 has 15 residues. Trimming stripped 0 bases from V and 4 bases from J, with 7 bases between. The CDR3 coding sequence is TGCGCCAGCAGTCAATCCCCGTCCGGGGCCAACGTCCTGACTTTC. Protein: CASSQSPSGANVLTF.

This rearrangement joins TRBV5-1 to TRBJ1-4, with TRBD1 matching 8 bases. The CDR3 has 17 amino acids. With 2 bases clipped from V and 2 bases from J, the junction kept 8 bases outside the gene matches. Germline V CDR1 and CDR2: SGHRS, YFSETQ. The CDR3 loop is CASSFYPGGETNEKLFF. As DNA, the CDR3 is TGCGCCAGCAGCTTCTATCCAGGGGGCGAGACTAATGAAAAACTGTTTTTT.

V gene TRBV2 combines with J gene TRBJ1-4; D ambiguous. The CDR3 sequence is 16 residues long. Germline V gene sequence: CDR1 SNHLY, CDR2 FYNNEI. Trimming took off 5 bases at V and 4 bases at J, with 17 bases between the two ends. The CDR3 here is CASSKYDGTSNEKLFF. The DNA for the CDR3 is TGTGCCAGCAGTAAATATGACGGAACTAGTAATGAAAAACTGTTTTTT.

This chain uses TRBV14 with TRBJ2-7; TRBD1 aligns across 8 bases. Germline V lookup: CDR1 SGHDN, CDR2 FVKESK. V shed 1 base, J shed 2 bases, and the junction held 10 bases outside the gene matches. The CDR3 has 17 amino acids. The DNA of the CDR3 is TGTGCCAGCAGCCAAGTCGGTATAAGGGACAGGACCTACGAGCAGTACTTC. Translated, it gives CASSQVGIRDRTYEQYF.

The chain recombines TRBV25-1 with TRBJ2-1; the match to TRBD2 covers 11 bases. Germline values: CDR1 MGHDK, CDR2 SYGVNS. The CDR3 has 16 amino acids. V was pared by 1 base and J by 3 bases, with 2 bases of the junction left unmatched. DNA for the CDR3: TGTGCCAGCAGTGAATCGGGGACTAGCGGCTACAATGAGCAGTTCTTC. Protein product: CASSESGTSGYNEQFF.

This rearrangement joins TRBV7-2 to TRBJ1-4; D is undetermined. From germline, CDR1 is SGHTA and CDR2 FQGNSA. With 7 bases removed from V and 6 bases from J, the gap between germline ends came to 12 bases. The CDR3 totals 13 residues. The CDR3 nucleotides are TGTGCCAGCACCCCAAACTCGCATGAAAAACTGTTTTTT. This sequence encodes CASTPNSHEKLFF.

The chain recombines TRBV28 with TRBJ1-2; a weak D match, TRBD1 (5 bases). Germline CDR1 is MDHEN and CDR2 is SYDVKM. Trimming shortened V by 2 bases and J by 7 bases, and 8 bases separated the two germline ends. This CDR3 is built from 12 residues. The CDR3: CASSLGGSGYTF. The CDR3 nucleotides are TGTGCCAGCAGTTTAGGGGGGAGTGGCTACACCTTC.

The gene calls are TRBV5-8 and TRBJ1-4; 8 bases align to TRBD1. The length of the CDR3 is 15 residues. V lost 5 bases and J lost 0; bases outside the gene matches: 3. Germline V CDR1 and CDR2: SGHTS, YDEGEE. This CDR3 reads CASSPQGATNEKLFF. The CDR3 nucleotides read TGTGCCAGCAGTCCACAGGGGGCAACTAATGAAAAACTGTTTTTT.

This clone was seen more than once but under ten times. The V call is TRBV15, the J call TRBJ2-2, with 12 bases matching TRBD2. This CDR3 has 18 amino acids. From germline, CDR1 is LNHNV and CDR2 YYDKDF (reference sequence). V was pared by 1 base and J by 2 bases, with 5 bases of the junction left unmatched. CDR3 region: CATSRGLAGEINTGELFF. The CDR3 DNA follows: TGTGCCACCAGCAGAGGACTAGCGGGGGAGATTAACACCGGGGAGCTGTTTTTT.

V is TRBV7-9 and J is TRBJ1-2; D is possibly TRBD1 (5 bases). The V end lost 1 base, the J end lost 12 bases, and 12 bases lay between the germline ends. This CDR3 is 12 amino acids long. Germline V CDR1 and CDR2: SEHNR, FQNEAQ (reference sequence). Here the CDR3 reads CASSLVGGSDTF. The CDR3 DNA reads TGTGCCAGCAGCTTAGTGGGGGGATCCGACACCTTC.

The rearrangement uses TRBV30 and TRBJ2-2, with a possible D match to TRBD1 (6 bases). V was shortened by 6 bases and J by 2 bases, with 13 bases between the two germline ends. This CDR3 is built from 14 residues. The germline CDR1 and CDR2 sequences are GTSNPN and SVGIG (reference sequence). CDR3 sequence: CACGRDTNTGELFF. Here the CDR3 DNA reads TGTGCCTGTGGCCGGGACACAAACACCGGGGAGCTGTTTTTT.

The chain joins TRBV7-3 to TRBJ2-7; D is perhaps TRBD2 (6 bases). Germline-derived CDR1 and CDR2 are SGHTA and FQGTGA. V lost 1 base and J lost 8, with 9 bases in between. The CDR3 extends over 12 amino acids. The CDR3 sequence: CASSLNGGQQYF. The CDR3 DNA is TGTGCCAGCAGCTTAAACGGGGGTCAGCAGTACTTC.

The rearrangement links TRBV30 to TRBJ2-2; tentatively, D is TRBD1 (8 bases). Germline V lookup: CDR1 GTSNPN, CDR2 SVGIG (reference sequence). This CDR3 is 13 amino acids long. V lost 5 bases to trimming and J lost 7 bases, with 14 bases between them. CDR3 bases: TGTGCCTGGCGGACAGGGAGGGGCGGGGAGCTGTTTTTT. The encoded protein is CAWRTGRGGELFF.

The chain is built from TRBV5-1 and TRBJ2-1, with 8 bases fitting TRBD2. Per the germline V gene, CDR1 is SGHRS and CDR2 is YFSETQ. The CDR3 contains 15 residues. The ends lost 5 bases at V and 0 bases at J; junction bases unmatched: 4. The CDR3 DNA reads TGCGCCAGCAGGTCACTAGCGGACTCCTACAATGAGCAGTTCTTC. This sequence encodes CASRSLADSYNEQFF.

This sequence joins TRBV10-3 and TRBJ1-1, with 10 bases that match TRBD1. CDR1 ENHRY and CDR2 SYGVKD come from the germline V gene. This CDR3 is built from 12 residues. V lost 11 bases to trimming and J lost 3 bases; unmatched junction nucleotides: 3. In nucleotides, the CDR3 is TGTGCCGTCGGGACAGGGGACACTGAAGCTTTCTTT. Translated, it gives CAVGTGDTEAFF.